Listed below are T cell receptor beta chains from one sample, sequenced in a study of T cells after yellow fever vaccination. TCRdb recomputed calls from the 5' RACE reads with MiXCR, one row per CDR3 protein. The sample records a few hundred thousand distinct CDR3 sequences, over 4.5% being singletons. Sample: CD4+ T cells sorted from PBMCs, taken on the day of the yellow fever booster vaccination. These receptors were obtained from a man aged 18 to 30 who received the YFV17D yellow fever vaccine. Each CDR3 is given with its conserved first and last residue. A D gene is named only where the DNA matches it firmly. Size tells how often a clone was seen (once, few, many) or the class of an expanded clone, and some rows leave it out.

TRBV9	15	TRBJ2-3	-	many	TGTGCCAGCACTAGGGGCAGTTTTTACACAGATACGCAGTATTTT	CASTRGSFYTDTQYF
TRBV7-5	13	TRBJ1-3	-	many	-	CISVPRRIFTIYF
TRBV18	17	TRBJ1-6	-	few	TGTGCCAGCTCACCACCCGGTACAGGTCGGACCAATTCACCCCTCCACTTT	CASSPPGTGRTNSPLHF
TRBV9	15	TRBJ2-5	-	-	TGTGCCAGCAGCGTAGAGCTAGCGTTGGGTGAGACCCAGTACTTC	CASSVELALGETQYF
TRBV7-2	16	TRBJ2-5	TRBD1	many	TGTGCCAGCAGCTTACTCCGGGGGACAGGGCAAGAGACCCAGTACTTC	CASSLLRGTGQETQYF
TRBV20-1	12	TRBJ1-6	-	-	TGCAGTGGCCGGACAGCCAATTCACCCCTCCACTTT	CSGRTANSPLHF
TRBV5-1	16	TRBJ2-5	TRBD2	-	TGCGCCAGCAGCTTTGGGCGGGGGGACCTAAGAGAGACCCAGTACTTC	CASSFGRGDLRETQYF
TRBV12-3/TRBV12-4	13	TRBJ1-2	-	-	TGTGCCAGCAGTTTTGGGGAAAACTATGGCTACACCTTC	CASSFGENYGYTF
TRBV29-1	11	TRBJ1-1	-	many	TGCAGCGTTGTTGTCCATTGGGAAGCTTTCTTT	CSVVVHWEAFF
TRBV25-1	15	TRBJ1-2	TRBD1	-	TGTGCCAGCAGTGAAGCCGGGACAGGTGCCCTGGGCTACACCTTC	CASSEAGTGALGYTF
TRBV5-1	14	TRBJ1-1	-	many	TGCGCCAGCAGCTTGGCCAAAGGGGGCACTGAAGCTTTCTTT	CASSLAKGGTEAFF
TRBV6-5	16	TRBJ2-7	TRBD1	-	TGTGCCAGCAGTTACGGCCCGGGACAGGCGACCTACGAGCAGTACTTC	CASSYGPGQATYEQYF
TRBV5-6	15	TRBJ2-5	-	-	TGTGCCAGCAGCCTCCCAAACGTAATGCAAGAGACCCAGTACTTC	CASSLPNVMQETQYF
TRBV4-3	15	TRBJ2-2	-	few	TGCGCCAGCAGCCAAGGCCCGGGAAAGACCGGGGAGCTGTTTTTT	CASSQGPGKTGELFF
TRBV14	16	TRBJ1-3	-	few	TGTGCCAGCAGCCAATCTCGGGGCGCCCCTGGAAACACCATATATTTT	CASSQSRGAPGNTIYF
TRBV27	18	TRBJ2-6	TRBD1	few	TGTGCCAGCAGTTTATTCGGGACAGGGCATTCTGGGGCCAACGTCCTGACTTTC	CASSLFGTGHSGANVLTF
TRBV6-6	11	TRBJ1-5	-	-	TGTGCCAGCAGTTTCCAGGCTGCCCAGCATTTT	CASSFQAAQHF
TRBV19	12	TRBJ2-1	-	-	TGTGCCAGTAGTATTGCGGGGCAGCAGCAGTTCTTC	CASSIAGQQQFF
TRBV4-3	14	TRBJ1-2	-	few	TGCGCCAGCAGCCAGCTCGGAGAGGCCTATGGCTACACCTTC	CASSQLGEAYGYTF
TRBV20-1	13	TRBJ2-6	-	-	TGCAGTGCCAGCTGGTCTGGGGCCAACGTCCTGACTTTC	CSASWSGANVLTF
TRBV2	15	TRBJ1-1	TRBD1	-	TGTGCCAAGAGGCAGGGGGTCGCGATGAACACTGAAGCTTTCTTT	CAKRQGVAMNTEAFF
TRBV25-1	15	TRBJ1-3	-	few	TGTGCCAGCAGTCCGGGACACGTCTCTGGAAACACCATATATTTT	CASSPGHVSGNTIYF
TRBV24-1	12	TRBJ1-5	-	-	TGTGCCACCAGTGCTATCAATCAGCCCCAGCATTTT	CATSAINQPQHF
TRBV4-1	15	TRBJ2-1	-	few	TGCGCCAGCAGCCAAGTACGGGGCGCGTACAATGAGCAGTTCTTC	CASSQVRGAYNEQFF
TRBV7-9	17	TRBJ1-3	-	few	TGTGCCAGCAGCATTCGACAGGCTCTCGTTGCTGGAAACACCATATATTTT	CASSIRQALVAGNTIYF
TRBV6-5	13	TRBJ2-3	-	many	TGTGCCAGCAGTTACAGTCGGGCAGATACGCAGTATTTT	CASSYSRADTQYF
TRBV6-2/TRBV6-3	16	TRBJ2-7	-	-	TGTGCCAGCAGTTCCGCTCCACTCACAGCAACCTACGAGCAGTACTTC	CASSSAPLTATYEQYF